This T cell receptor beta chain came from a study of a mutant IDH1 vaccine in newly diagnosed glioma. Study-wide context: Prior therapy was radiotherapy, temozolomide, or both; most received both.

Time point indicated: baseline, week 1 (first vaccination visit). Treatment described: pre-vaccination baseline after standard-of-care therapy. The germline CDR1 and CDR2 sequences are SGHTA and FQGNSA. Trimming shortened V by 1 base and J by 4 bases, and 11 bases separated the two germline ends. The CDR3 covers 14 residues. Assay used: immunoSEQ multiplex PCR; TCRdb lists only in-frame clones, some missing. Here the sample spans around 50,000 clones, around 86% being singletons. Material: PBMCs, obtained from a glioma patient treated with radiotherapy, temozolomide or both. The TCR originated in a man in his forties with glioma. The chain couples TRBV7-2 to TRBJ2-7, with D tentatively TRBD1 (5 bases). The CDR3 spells CASSLVPRAYEQYF. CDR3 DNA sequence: TGTGCCAGCAGCTTAGTCCCCAGGGCGTACGAGCAGTACTTC. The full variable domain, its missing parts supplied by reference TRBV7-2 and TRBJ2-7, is GAGVSQSPSNKVTEKGKDVELRCDPISGHTALYWYRQSLGQGLEFLIYFQGNSAPDKSGLPSDRFSAERTGGSVSTLTIQRTQQEDSAVYLCASSLVPRAYEQYFGPGTRLTVT.